This T cell receptor (beta chain) derives from a study of blood T cell repertoires in COVID-19. Background on the study: COVID-19 samples, acute and convalescent, were from the United States, Italy and Spain. Sample material is recorded as cDNA or gDNA derived from T cells, B-cell-depleted T cells, or PBMCs.

This CDR3 is built from 18 residues. Germline CDR1 and CDR2: LGHNA and YNFKEQ. The V gene end was trimmed by 1 base and the J gene end by 10 bases; junction bases not matched to a gene: 16. Source study methods: Amplification of reference gene primers provided the estimated nucleated cell counts. Some clones are missing from TCRdb's copy, which holds only in-frame ones; the method was immunoSEQ multiplex PCR. Clone size and V and J calls were adopted from that table, with D and trimming inferred from the DNA. This table holds approximately 130,000 clones, just over 75% found once. Sequencing used peripheral blood. The receptor was derived from a human donor in a cohort sampled during active COVID-19. This chain uses TRBV4-2 with TRBJ2-4, with 10 bases identical to TRBD2. CDR3 amino acids: CASSQVWVGSGGPPIQYF. CDR3 DNA: TGTGCCAGCAGCCAAGTCTGGGTGGGTAGCGGGGGGCCACCTATTCAGTACTTC.